This section outlines one T cell receptor (beta chain) sequence together with its context. Its antigen is not yet known. Nothing much larger sits one base from this clone, and base qualities are not available. The collaborating institutions used their own protocols to collect whole blood in K2EDTA tubes. For TCRbeta analysis, collaborators shipped samples as frozen whole blood, isolated PBMCs, or DNA extracted from either of those sample types. The data derive from a study of blood T cell repertoires in COVID-19 (dated by TCRdb to about 2020). With respect to the entire study: Samples covering the acute and convalescent phases of COVID-19 were provided by collaborators in the United States, Italy and Spain. The sample metadata nearly always contained a de-identified subject ID, COVID-19 status, age in years and sex. Subjects who had been exposed to COVID-19, were actively infected with it, or had recovered from it provided the deeply sampled blood TCRbeta repertoires that made up the dataset. HLA class I and class II types, where available, came from metadata supplied by the sample provider rather than from assay-based typing. The prospective study material was composed of cDNA or gDNA derived from T cells, B-cell-depleted T cells, or PBMCs. Samples were obtained from the ongoing ImmuneRACE study (first 160 participants) and from roughly 1,300 subjects provided by 6 global collaborators. The repertoires were released in a freely available public database intended as a resource for research on the immune response to SARS-CoV-2.

What the study reported, not specific to this receptor: The amount of clinical and demographic metadata varied by source and participant and was provided uncurated.

TCRbeta CDR3 regions were amplified from genomic DNA using the immunoSEQ Assay, a bias-controlled multiplex PCR. Per the source publication's procedure: The number of nucleated cells in each sample was estimated by amplification of reference gene primers within the assay. To quantify the absolute abundance of each unique TCRbeta CDR3 rearrangement, sequence reads were collapsed and filtered. For each sample, productive Simpson clonality was calculated as the square root of Simpson's diversity index across productive rearrangements. In its TCRdb copy, this immuneACCESS table keeps in-frame sequences only and misses some clones. Where compared with another copy, unresolved V genes explain less than half of these, and the others have no known cause. Clone size and the V and J calls come from that table; the DNA yielded D and trimming. The sample includes 200,000 to 250,000 clones, with 75% to 90% observed a single time. The top ten clonotypes cover approximately 5.4% of the sample.

Between the V and J ends, shortened by 3 bases and 8 bases respectively, the junction contains 13 bases. According to the germline V gene (reference sequence), CDR1 reads GTSNPN and CDR2 reads SVGIG. Measured from the cysteine to the phenylalanine, the CDR3 is 13 residues long. The DNA shown is the 39-base CDR3, in frame from base 1. The chain joins TRBV30 to TRBJ1-4; matching of 6 bases hints at TRBD1 as the D gene. The source is a human donor in a cohort sampled during active COVID-19. Sample: peripheral blood. The CDR3 region reads CAWRGGLREKLFF. The bases are TGTGCCTGGAGGGGGGGGCTAAGAGAAAAACTGTTTTTT.